One and the same sample provided the 27 T cell receptor beta chains below, sequenced in a study of blood T cell repertoires in COVID-19. Assay: immunoSEQ multiplex PCR; the TCRdb copy retains only in-frame clones and omits some. The table records tens of thousands of clones, approximately 82% of them present only once. The source material was peripheral blood. These receptors were obtained from a woman of 80 years or more with active or convalescent COVID-19.

The chain is built from TRBV9 and TRBJ1-4; tentative D call: TRBD1 (6 bases). Germline V CDR1 and CDR2: SGDLS, YYNGEE. This CDR3 has 16 residues. Trimming removed 0 bases at V and 3 bases at J, with 12 bases between. The CDR3 is CASSVAPQGSNEKLFF. DNA of the CDR3: TGTGCCAGCAGCGTAGCCCCCCAGGGGTCTAATGAAAAACTGTTTTTT.

The chain couples TRBV5-1 to TRBJ2-1; TRBD1 might be the D (6 bases). Trimming removed 6 bases from V and 4 bases from J, with 14 bases in between. CDR1 is SGHRS and CDR2 is YFSETQ in the germline V gene. CDR3 length: 14 residues. CDR3: CASTVQGSYNEQFF. As DNA, the CDR3 is TGCGCCAGCACTGTCCAGGGGAGTTACAATGAGCAGTTCTTC.

The chain has TRBV28 and TRBJ1-1, with 7 bases identical to TRBD1. The CDR3 contains 14 residues. Germline CDR1 MDHEN, CDR2 SYDVKM. Trimming cost V 6 bases and J 7 bases; bases outside gene matches: 11. This chain's CDR3 is CASRQDREWGEAFF. In DNA form, the CDR3 reads TGTGCCAGCAGACAAGACAGGGAATGGGGTGAAGCTTTCTTT.

The V call is TRBV7-2, the J call TRBJ1-1, with TRBD1 matching over 7 bases. The trim removed 7 bases at V and 5 bases at J, leaving 10 bases unmatched. The CDR3 spans 14 residues. The germline CDR1 and CDR2 sequences are SGHTA and FQGNSA. The CDR3 DNA is TGTGCCAGCATTCAAATGACAGGGCTGACTGAAGCTTTCTTT. Amino acids: CASIQMTGLTEAFF.

The chain carries TRBV6-2 or TRBV6-3 and TRBJ1-3, with TRBD1 as a possible D gene (6 bases). Germline V CDR1 and CDR2: MNHEY, SVGEGT. CDR3 length equals 18 residues. V was cut by 0 bases and J by 0 bases, with 15 bases left in between. CDR3 sequence (DNA): TGTGCCAGCAGTTACTCGTTCGACAGGTTGAGCTCTGGAAACACCATATATTTT. Translation gives CASSYSFDRLSSGNTIYF.

The chain couples TRBV3-1 (or the pseudogene TRBV3-2) to TRBJ2-7; no clear D. Germline assignment: CDR1 LGHDT and CDR2 YNNKEL (reference sequence). This CDR3 comprises 11 residues. V was trimmed by 1 base and J by 7 bases, leaving 5 bases between them. The CDR3 DNA follows: TGTGCCAGCAGCCAAGTTAGAGAGCAGTACTTC. Amino acid sequence: CASSQVREQYF.

The J gene is TRBJ1-5, the V gene TRBV27; possible D gene TRBD1, 5 bases. The CDR3 spans 18 residues. Trimming left V 4 bases short and J 0 bases short, with 19 bases between. The germline V gene encodes CDR1 MNHEY and CDR2 SMNVEV (reference sequence). This CDR3 reads CASSSLSTRQYSNQPQHF. Here the CDR3 DNA reads TGTGCCAGCAGTTCCCTGTCGACCCGACAGTATAGCAATCAGCCCCAGCATTTT.

The chain joins TRBV6-4 to TRBJ2-2, with 11 bases lining up with TRBD2. V lost 8 bases, J lost 4 bases, and 18 bases stayed unmatched. From germline, CDR1 is MRHNA and CDR2 SNTAGT. The CDR3 consists of 19 residues. CDR3 loop: CASELVASGGTNCTGELFF. In DNA, the CDR3 is TGTGCCAGCGAGCTCGTGGCTAGCGGGGGGACCAACTGCACCGGGGAGCTGTTTTTT.

The chain has TRBV6-5 and TRBJ2-2, with 10 nucleotides matching TRBD1. The CDR3 is 15 amino acids. V shed 1 base and J 4 bases; nucleotides not matched to a gene: 0. From germline, CDR1 is MNHEY and CDR2 SVGAGI. CDR3 nucleotide sequence: TGTGCCAGCAGTTACTGGGACAGGGGCACCGGGGAGCTGTTTTTT. Translating it yields CASSYWDRGTGELFF.

The CDR3 nucleotides are TGTGCCAGCAGCTCCCGGACTGCGGCCAGGAACTATGGCTACACCTTC. It codes for CASSSRTAARNYGYTF. The V and J genes are TRBV11-2 and TRBJ1-2; no clear D. This CDR3 has 16 residues. CDR1 and CDR2 (germline): SGHAT, FQNNGV. V lost 4 bases and J lost 2, with 17 bases in between.

This clone has a single count. The chain joins TRBV11-2 to TRBJ2-1; 8 positions agree with TRBD2. V gave up 3 bases and J gave up 0 bases; unmatched junction bases: 7. CDR3 length: 17 amino acids. CDR1 and CDR2 from the germline V gene are SGHAT and FQNNGV. The CDR3 loop reads CASSLGGTSPSYNEQFF. CDR3 nucleotides: TGTGCCAGCAGCTTGGGAGGGACTAGTCCCTCCTACAATGAGCAGTTCTTC.

V and J are TRBV5-1 and TRBJ2-7; 9 nucleotides align to TRBD2. The germline CDR1 and CDR2 sequences are SGHRS and YFSETQ. Germline trimming cut 5 bases from V and 3 bases from J; bases unmatched to any gene: 9. CDR3 length: 15 residues. CDR3 coding DNA: TGCGCCAGCAGGCTAGGACTAGCGAGTTACTACGAGCAGTACTTC. Translating it yields CASRLGLASYYEQYF.

The V gene is TRBV7-9, the J gene TRBJ2-7; D is perhaps TRBD1 (5 bases). From germline, CDR1 is SEHNR and CDR2 FQNEAQ (reference sequence). V lost 1 base and J 2 bases, leaving 12 bases between the germline ends. There are 15 residues in the CDR3. The CDR3 DNA reads TGTGCCAGCAGCTTAGACCCTTCAGGGCCCTACGAGCAGTACTTC. It translates to CASSLDPSGPYEQYF.

V is TRBV4-1 and J is TRBJ2-5, with 7 bases lining up with TRBD2. Germline V gene sequence: CDR1 MGHRA, CDR2 YSYEKL. Trimming at V came to 2 bases and at J to 4 bases, leaving 13 bases not matched to a gene. The length of the CDR3 is 17 residues. This chain's CDR3 is CASSQPGGGHVGETQYF. DNA of the CDR3: TGCGCCAGCAGCCAACCTGGGGGAGGGCATGTTGGAGAGACCCAGTACTTC.

The gene calls are TRBV2 and TRBJ2-2; D is perhaps TRBD1 (5 bases). The CDR3 is 15 residues long. The ends were cut back, 4 bases at V and 1 base at J, with 10 bases in the middle. CDR1 SNHLY and CDR2 FYNNEI come from the germline V gene. CDR3 loop: CASSVGRENTGELFF. The CDR3 DNA sequence: TGTGCCAGCAGTGTGGGCAGGGAGAACACCGGGGAGCTGTTTTTT.

V usage is TRBV29-1 and J usage is TRBJ2-3; 9 nucleotides line up with TRBD1. The V segment lost 7 bases and the J segment 6 bases; nucleotides outside the gene matches: 11. This CDR3 is 14 amino acids long. Germline V gives CDR1 SQVTM, CDR2 ANQGSEA. CDR3 nucleotides: TGCAGCGCAACGGGACAGGGTCGATCCGATACGCAGTATTTT. Protein sequence: CSATGQGRSDTQYF.

The chain employs TRBV7-7 and TRBJ2-1, with 9 bases aligning to TRBD1. After removal of 5 bases from V and 8 bases from J, the junction contained 10 bases not matched to a gene. There are 15 residues in the CDR3. CDR1 and CDR2 from the germline V gene are SSHAT and FNYEAQ (reference sequence). The CDR3 is CASSQGQGVSYEQFF. The CDR3 DNA follows: TGTGCCAGCAGCCAGGGACAGGGTGTGAGCTATGAGCAGTTCTTC. The full variable domain, its missing parts supplied by reference TRBV7-7 and TRBJ2-1, is GAGVSQSPRYKVTKRGQDVTLRCDPISSHATLYWYQQALGQGPEFLTYFNYEAQPDKSGLPSDRFSAERPEGSISTLTIQRTEQRDSAMYRCASSQGQGVSYEQFFGPGTRLTVL.

This clone was detected only a few times. The chain uses TRBV27 and TRBJ1-1; 10 positions agree with TRBD1. Germline CDR1 is MNHEY and CDR2 is SMNVEV (reference sequence). V shed 3 bases, J shed 4 bases, and the junction held 2 bases outside the gene matches. The CDR3 length is 14 residues. DNA for the CDR3: TGTGCCAGCAGTTTTGGGACAGGGGTCACTGAAGCTTTCTTT. As protein: CASSFGTGVTEAFF.

V is TRBV27 and J is TRBJ2-1; possibly TRBD1 for D (6 bases). This CDR3 has 16 residues. Trimming took 5 bases from V and 2 from J, leaving 16 bases between them. The germline gives CDR1 MNHEY, CDR2 SMNVEV (reference sequence). CDR3 nucleotide sequence: TGTGCCAGCAGTCTCGGACAGTTAGTGGCCTACAATGAGCAGTTCTTC. Amino acid sequence: CASSLGQLVAYNEQFF.

The genes are TRBV10-3 and TRBJ1-4; weak D call: TRBD1 (5 bases). CDR3 length: 13 residues. V lost 11 bases, J lost 2 bases, and 12 bases lay in between. Germline CDR1 and CDR2: ENHRY and SYGVKD. CDR3 nucleotides: TGTGCCGCCAGAAGGGGTACTAATGAAAAACTGTTTTTT. This sequence encodes CAARRGTNEKLFF.

This chain uses TRBV5-1 with TRBJ1-6; possible D gene TRBD1, 5 bases. Trimming stripped 4 bases from V and 6 bases from J, with 11 bases between. The CDR3 consists of 14 residues. The germline CDR1 and CDR2 sequences are SGHRS and YFSETQ. CDR3 in DNA: TGCGCCAGCAGCGCTGGACAAAGTAATTCACCCCTCCACTTT. Its translation: CASSAGQSNSPLHF. The full variable domain, in which reference TRBV5-1 and TRBJ1-6 provide the parts outside the CDR3, is KAGVTQTPRYLIKTRGQQVTLSCSPISGHRSVSWYQQTPGQGLQFLFEYFSETQRNKGNFPGRFSGRQFSNSRSEMNVSTLELGDSALYLCASSAGQSNSPLHFGNGTRLTVT.

This clone came up a few times. V is TRBV9 and J is TRBJ2-1; possibly TRBD1 for D (7 bases). Trimming pared 0 bases from V and 4 bases from J, leaving 11 bases between. Looked up from germline, CDR1 is SGDLS and CDR2 is YYNGEE. The length of the CDR3 is 15 residues. The CDR3 DNA follows: TGTGCCAGCAGCGTAGAACCAGGGGGGTACAATGAGCAGTTCTTC. It translates to CASSVEPGGYNEQFF.

The chain joins TRBV28 to TRBJ1-4; the D gene is possibly TRBD1 (6 bases). Germline V gene lookup returns CDR1 MDHEN and CDR2 SYDVKM. The CDR3 spans 14 residues. Trimming took 3 bases from V and 6 from J, leaving 11 bases between them. CDR3 amino acids: CASSLGGADEKLFF. The CDR3 DNA reads TGTGCCAGCAGTTTGGGGGGGGCTGATGAAAAACTGTTTTTT.

The chain couples TRBV3-1 (or the pseudogene TRBV3-2) to TRBJ2-7, with unresolved D. Germline assignment: CDR1 LGHDT and CDR2 YNNKEL (reference sequence). Trimming removed 0 bases at V and 6 bases at J, with 12 bases between. The CDR3 is 14 residues long. The CDR3 sequence is CASSQDLSIGEQYF. The CDR3 region has the DNA TGTGCCAGCAGCCAAGATTTATCCATCGGCGAGCAGTACTTC.

This clone appeared a few times. The CDR3 sequence is CASSSSTGGYGYTF. In DNA form, the CDR3 reads TGCGCCAGCAGCTCAAGTACAGGGGGCTATGGCTACACCTTC. The rearrangement uses TRBV5-1 and TRBJ1-2; the match to TRBD1 covers 8 bases. This CDR3 region has 14 residues. Germline V lookup: CDR1 SGHRS, CDR2 YFSETQ. With 3 bases clipped from V and 4 bases from J, the junction kept 5 bases outside the gene matches. The full variable domain, in which reference TRBV5-1 and TRBJ1-2 provide the parts outside the CDR3, is KAGVTQTPRYLIKTRGQQVTLSCSPISGHRSVSWYQQTPGQGLQFLFEYFSETQRNKGNFPGRFSGRQFSNSRSEMNVSTLELGDSALYLCASSSSTGGYGYTFGSGTRLTVV.

The chain combines TRBV30 with TRBJ1-5, with D uncertain. CDR1 is GTSNPN, CDR2 SVGIG, per germline (reference sequence). The CDR3 is made up of 13 amino acids. Trimming stripped 2 bases from V and 3 bases from J, with 8 bases between. The CDR3 coding sequence is TGTGCCTGGAGTTCGAGAGACAATCAGCCCCAGCATTTT. Translating gives CAWSSRDNQPQHF.

The chain uses TRBV29-1 and TRBJ1-2; 12 bases are a match to TRBD1. Germline V lookup: CDR1 SQVTM, CDR2 ANQGSEA. The CDR3 spans 19 residues. The trim removed 6 bases at V and 0 bases at J, leaving 17 bases unmatched. The CDR3 here is CSVPGSGDRGLKTNYGYTF. CDR3 coding DNA: TGCAGCGTCCCGGGTTCAGGGGACAGGGGGCTCAAAACTAACTATGGCTACACCTTC. Filled out from reference TRBV29-1 and TRBJ1-2, the complete variable domain reads SAVISQKPSRDICQRGTSLTIQCQVDSQVTMMFWYRQQPGQSLTLIATANQGSEATYESGFVIDKFPISRPNLTFSTLTVSNMSPEDSSIYLCSVPGSGDRGLKTNYGYTFGSGTRLTVV.